This TCR beta chain stems from a study of blood T cell repertoires in COVID-19. In the study overall: The United States, Italy and Spain were the sources of the acute and convalescent COVID-19 samples. T cells, B-cell-depleted T cells, or PBMCs supplied cDNA or gDNA.

Per the original data handling: Estimation of nucleated cell counts was performed using reference gene primer amplification. The table came from immunoSEQ multiplex PCR; TCRdb's copy has only in-frame clones and leaves some out. The V and J calls and clone size are taken from that table; D and trimming were inferred from the DNA. The sample has tens of thousands of clones, 92% seen once; the top ten hold around 2.5%. CDR1 SGHDT and CDR2 YYEEEE come from the germline V gene. Between the trimmed V and J ends, which lost 2 bases and 4 bases, there was a span of 9 bases. This CDR3 is built from 13 residues.

Sequenced input: peripheral blood. This rearrangement joins TRBV5-6 to TRBJ1-2; D uncertain. The TCR sequence derives from a man over 45 with active COVID-19. The CDR3 DNA is TGTGCCAGCAGCTTAGAGGGAACCTATGGCTACACCTTC. It yields the protein CASSLEGTYGYTF.